Presented here are 25 T cell receptor beta chains from one specimen sequenced in a study of blood T cells in healthy people across ages (dated by TCRdb to the mid-2010s). To prepare the library, 5' RACE was applied. Instrument on record: Illumina HiSeq 2500. A second PCR of 7 to 11 cycles was performed with a sample-barcoded 5' primer and a J-beta primer mix. Starting from the raw public reads, TCRdb applied fastp trimming at Q25, assembled clones with MiXCR and retained in-frame beta chains. Rows with a matching CDR3 protein are joined into one entry that keeps the most common DNA and genes. For this sample the table gives approximately 490,000 distinct CDR3 sequences, of which approximately 25% were detected only once. Just over 8.5% of the sample belongs to the ten largest clones. These sequences were also reported in another study, on T cells of mothers and their children.

The sample taken for sequencing was blood. The source of these receptors is a boy aged 5-17 years in good health.

Turning to this clonotype: One end of the junction varies from germline; a read error may be responsible. DNA for the CDR3: TGTGCCAGCAGCCAACATCGCCAGCGGGGAGAGCACTTCTTC. It yields the protein CASSQHRQRGEHFF. V gene TRBV3-1 combines with J gene TRBJ2-5, with TRBD2 identical over 7 bases. This CDR3 is 14 amino acids long. Germline assignment: CDR1 LGHDT and CDR2 YNNKEL (reference sequence).

This clonotype has more than one count but fewer than ten. J is TRBJ2-5 and V is TRBV27; 10 positions match TRBD1. J lost 1 base, V lost 8 bases, and 7 bases had no gene match. Germline CDR1 reads MNHEY; CDR2 reads SMNVEV (reference sequence). The CDR3 consists of 15 residues. CDR3 nucleotide sequence: TGTGCCAGCCTTTTCCGGGACAGGGGCCAAGAGACCCAGTACTTC. This sequence encodes CASLFRDRGQETQYF.

This clonotype has only a few counts. This chain uses TRBV28 with TRBJ2-1; perhaps TRBD2 as D (6 bases). This CDR3 comprises 15 residues. CDR1 and CDR2 (germline): MDHEN, SYDVKM. Deletions cut 5 bases from V and 5 bases from J, with 16 bases between. CDR3 amino acids: CASSLRLGFDNEQFF. Here the CDR3 DNA reads TGTGCCAGCAGTCTACGACTAGGGTTCGACAATGAGCAGTTCTTC. Full variable domain (outside the CDR3, taken from reference TRBV28 and TRBJ2-1): DVKVTQSSRYLVKRTGEKVFLECVQDMDHENMFWYRQDPGLGLRLIYFSYDVKMKEKGDIPEGYSVSREKKERFSLILESASTNQTSMYLCASSLRLGFDNEQFFGPGTRLTVL.

This clonotype was recorded a few times. The rearrangement joins TRBV9 to TRBJ2-5, with D tentatively TRBD1 or TRBD2 (6 bases each). Germline V CDR1 and CDR2: SGDLS, YYNGEE. The CDR3 consists of 15 residues. V was pared by 1 base and J by 5 bases, with 15 bases between. The CDR3 region has the DNA TGTGCCAGCAGCGTAAGCTGGGGGGCTCTGGAGACCCAGTACTTC. Its protein is CASSVSWGALETQYF.

This clonotype was seen at least ten times. The V call is TRBV18, the J call TRBJ1-4; possibly TRBD1 for D (5 bases). The germline CDR1 and CDR2 sequences are KGHSH and LQKENI. This CDR3 has 13 residues. V was clipped by 4 bases and J by 5 bases, with 8 bases between them. CDR3 residues: CASSRGVNEKLFF. The DNA for the CDR3 is TGTGCCAGCTCACGGGGGGTGAATGAAAAACTGTTTTTT.

V gene TRBV27 combines with J gene TRBJ2-5; 13 positions match TRBD2. Near its end, the DNA agrees better with TRBJ2-1, so the J call may be wrong. Germline values: CDR1 MNHEY, CDR2 SMNVEV (reference sequence). There are 15 residues in the CDR3. CDR3 DNA: TGTGCCAGCAGCGCGGGACTAGCGGGGAAAGGTGAGCAGTTCTTC. Translation: CASSAGLAGKGEQFF.

Here the CDR3 DNA reads TGTGCCATCAGTGCACAGACAGGGGGCGTTGGGAGAACCTTC. Translated, it gives CAISAQTGGVGRTF. The chain is built from TRBV10-3 and TRBJ1-2, with TRBD1 matching over 10 bases. The CDR3 runs 14 residues. The junction had 13 bases not matched to a gene; V was cut back by 4 bases and J by 14 bases. Germline CDR1 and CDR2: ENHRY and SYGVKD.

This clonotype has a handful of counts. This chain links TRBV13 with TRBJ2-5, with D perhaps TRBD2 (6 bases). Trimming took 5 bases from V and 5 from J, leaving 12 bases between them. Germline lookup yields CDR1 PRHDT and CDR2 FYEKMQ (reference sequence). The length of the CDR3 is 13 residues. The CDR3 nucleotides read TGTGCCAGCAGCCCACTGGAGGGGGAGACCCAGTACTTC. This gives the protein CASSPLEGETQYF.

This clonotype was counted only a few times. This chain connects TRBV27 to TRBJ1-2; 7 nucleotides align to TRBD1. Germline V CDR1 and CDR2: MNHEY, SMNVEV (reference sequence). The ends lost 5 bases at V and 9 bases at J; junction bases unmatched: 6. The CDR3 spans 12 residues. The CDR3 DNA follows: TGTGCCAGCAGTACAGGGGACCGGAGCTACACCTTC. It codes for CASSTGDRSYTF.

A few counts support this clonotype. In nucleotides, the CDR3 is TGTGCCAGCACAGGGGACAGGGTGAGGGAAGGCTACACCTTC. It is translated as CASTGDRVREGYTF. The chain links TRBV6-6 to TRBJ1-2; the match to TRBD1 covers 9 bases. V shed 7 bases, J shed 8 bases, and the junction held 11 bases outside the gene matches. Per germline, CDR1 MNHNY and CDR2 SVGAGI (reference sequence). CDR3 length: 14 residues.

A few counts support this clonotype. Germline is not matched at one junction end, which may reflect a read error. J is TRBJ1-1 and V is TRBV5-1; a weak D match, TRBD1 (5 bases). CDR3 length: 14 amino acids. Germline V gene lookup returns CDR1 SGHRS and CDR2 YFSETQ. The CDR3 nucleotides read TGCACCAGCAGCTTGGCGACAGAGAACACTGAAGCTTTCTTT. This codes for CTSSLATENTEAFF. Complete variable domain (other parts from reference TRBV5-1 and TRBJ1-1): KAGVTQTPRYLIKTRGQQVTLSCSPISGHRSVSWYQQTPGQGLQFLFEYFSETQRNKGNFPGRFSGRQFSNSRSEMNVSTLELGDSALYLCTSSLATENTEAFFGQGTRLTVV.

This clonotype was recorded many times. This chain joins TRBV5-6 and TRBJ1-4, with 10 nucleotides matching TRBD1. V gave up 4 bases and J gave up 0 bases; unmatched junction bases: 3. The CDR3 length is 16 residues. CDR1 is SGHDT, CDR2 YYEEEE, per germline. The CDR3 spells CASSRDRGTTNEKLFF. The CDR3 bases are TGTGCCAGCAGCCGGGACAGGGGAACAACTAATGAAAAACTGTTTTTT.

This rearrangement joins TRBV12-3 or TRBV12-4 to TRBJ2-6, with D perhaps matching TRBD1 (6 bases). There are 15 residues in the CDR3. Trimming pared 6 bases from V and 2 bases from J, leaving 11 bases between. As DNA, the CDR3 is TGTGCCAGCAGGAAACAGGGAACTGGGGCCAACGTCCTGACTTTC. This sequence encodes CASRKQGTGANVLTF.

This clonotype was seen only a few times. The rearrangement uses TRBV7-9 and TRBJ1-1; a possible D gene is TRBD1 (6 bases). V lost 3 bases and J 4 bases, leaving 12 bases between the germline ends. CDR3 length: 14 residues. Germline V lookup: CDR1 SEHNR, CDR2 FQNEAQ (reference sequence). CDR3 nucleotides: TGTGCCAGCAGCTTGGGGGGCGGGTTCACTGAAGCTTTCTTT. Its translation: CASSLGGGFTEAFF.

This clonotype was found a few times. V usage is TRBV7-2 and J usage is TRBJ2-1; the match to TRBD2 covers 10 bases. Looked up from germline, CDR1 is SGHTA and CDR2 is FQGNSA. Unmatched junction bases numbered 8, after V lost 5 bases and J lost 4 bases. The CDR3 contains 16 residues. The CDR3 sequence is CASSLPLAGLYNEQFF. DNA for the CDR3: TGTGCCAGCAGCCTTCCACTAGCGGGGCTTTACAATGAGCAGTTCTTC.

This clonotype came up many times. The rearrangement uses TRBV6-6 and TRBJ1-1; 7 bases map to TRBD1. After removal of 7 bases from V and 3 bases from J, the junction contained 2 bases not matched to a gene. Looked up from germline, CDR1 is MNHNY and CDR2 is SVGAGI (reference sequence). This CDR3 has 12 amino acids. The CDR3, as DNA: TGTGCCAGCACAGGGGGGTACACTGAAGCTTTCTTT. This encodes CASTGGYTEAFF.

This clonotype was seen more than once but under ten times. The chain uses TRBV29-1 and TRBJ2-7; D is uncertain. This CDR3 contains 15 residues. Germline V lookup: CDR1 SQVTM, CDR2 ANQGSEA. Trimming stripped 8 bases from V and 0 bases from J, with 20 bases between. CDR3 sequence reads: CSIGFQGRLSYEQYF. In DNA, the CDR3 is TGCAGCATTGGGTTTCAAGGACGGCTCTCCTACGAGCAGTACTTC.

The chain recombines TRBV5-1 with TRBJ2-5; tentatively, D is TRBD1 or TRBD2 (6 bases each). The CDR3 contains 16 residues. Germline CDR1 reads SGHRS; CDR2 reads YFSETQ. V shed 2 bases and J shed 2 bases, with 16 bases lying between them. The CDR3 bases are TGCGCCAGCAGCTTTAATCCGGGGGCGCGGCAAGAGACCCAGTACTTC. Amino acid sequence: CASSFNPGARQETQYF.

This clonotype was counted a few times. This chain connects TRBV29-1 to TRBJ2-1; D may correspond to TRBD1 or TRBD2 (5 bases each). The germline V gene encodes CDR1 SQVTM and CDR2 ANQGSEA. The ends were cut back, 6 bases at V and 13 bases at J, with 13 bases in the middle. The CDR3 totals 10 residues. The CDR3 region is CSVRDADQFF. In DNA, the CDR3 is TGCAGCGTCAGGGACGCAGATCAGTTCTTC.

This rearrangement joins TRBV12-3 or TRBV12-4 to TRBJ2-5; perhaps TRBD2 as D (5 bases). V shed 6 bases and J shed 4 bases, with 12 bases lying between them. The CDR3 covers 13 residues. The CDR3 nucleotides are TGTGCCAGCAGGAGCGGCGGAGGAGAGACCCAGTACTTC. Translating it yields CASRSGGGETQYF.

V gene TRBV6-6 combines with J gene TRBJ1-5; tentatively, D is TRBD1 (6 bases). Germline CDR1 is MNHNY and CDR2 is SVGAGI (reference sequence). The CDR3 has 15 residues. Trimming removed 0 bases at V and 7 bases at J, with 13 bases between. CDR3 in amino acids: CASSYSTQGRQPQHF. Written as DNA, the CDR3 is TGTGCCAGCAGTTACTCGACACAGGGTAGACAGCCCCAGCATTTT.

V usage is TRBV5-6 and J usage is TRBJ2-1, with TRBD2 identical over 12 bases. CDR3 size: 16 residues. The V and J ends lost 4 bases and 7 bases, in that order; junction bases with no gene match: 9. Germline CDR1 and CDR2: SGHDT and YYEEEE. CDR3 sequence reads: CASSMGGLAGKNEQFF. In nucleotides, the CDR3 is TGTGCCAGCAGCATGGGGGGACTAGCGGGCAAAAATGAGCAGTTCTTC. The complete variable domain, with remaining parts taken from reference TRBV5-6 and TRBJ2-1, reads DAGVTQSPTHLIKTRGQQVTLRCSPKSGHDTVSWYQQALGQGPQFIFQYYEEEERQRGNFPDRFSGHQFPNYSSELNVNALLLGDSALYLCASSMGGLAGKNEQFFGPGTRLTVL.

The rearrangement joins TRBV7-2 to TRBJ1-2, with TRBD1 matching over 9 bases. The V gene's germline CDR1 is SGHTA and CDR2 FQGNSA. The length of the CDR3 is 16 residues. The V and J ends lost 1 base and 6 bases, in that order; junction bases with no gene match: 9. The CDR3 DNA reads TGTGCCAGCAGCTTAGGGACAGGGGTAGCTGAGAATGGCTACACCTTC. Its protein is CASSLGTGVAENGYTF.

The V call is TRBV30, the J call TRBJ2-7; 7 bases agree with TRBD1. With 0 bases clipped from V and 6 bases from J, the junction kept 5 bases outside the gene matches. The CDR3 extends over 13 amino acids. In germline, CDR1 is GTSNPN, CDR2 SVGIG (reference sequence). The CDR3 reads CAWSVTRGLEQYF. In DNA form, the CDR3 reads TGTGCCTGGAGTGTCACTAGGGGGCTCGAGCAGTACTTC.

V is TRBV29-1 and J is TRBJ2-1, with 9 positions matching TRBD2. CDR1 is SQVTM, CDR2 ANQGSEA, per germline. This CDR3 is built from 16 residues. The V segment lost 1 base and the J segment 2 bases; nucleotides outside the gene matches: 6. CDR3 loop: CSVEGGGGGAYNEQFF. In DNA form, the CDR3 reads TGCAGCGTTGAAGGGGGCGGCGGGGGGGCCTACAATGAGCAGTTCTTC.